This record covers a single T cell receptor (beta chain). Its antigen is undetermined. This record comes from a study of monozygotic twins with inflammatory bowel disease. The study, taken as a whole, reports: Patients got different immunosuppressive treatments, which may have made their repertoires more variable. Especially with disease activity, IBD patients had fewer clonotypes in common with others than healthy twins did.

The CDR3 runs 14 residues. In germline, CDR1 is SGHRS, CDR2 YFSETQ. Via template switching, UMIs carrying a 6-nucleotide sample barcode were introduced. TCRdb reanalyzed the 5' RACE reads, giving one entry per CDR3 protein sequence and no DNA. The table lists about 440,000 distinct CDR3 sequences. Each donor had more than 2 ml of blood drawn. The sequence was obtained from a human donor with ulcerative colitis or Crohn's disease, or a healthy co-twin of an affected twin (not recorded which). This chain joins TRBV5-1 and TRBJ1-2. The sample comprised blood. The CDR3 region is CASSSEGGTYGYTF.